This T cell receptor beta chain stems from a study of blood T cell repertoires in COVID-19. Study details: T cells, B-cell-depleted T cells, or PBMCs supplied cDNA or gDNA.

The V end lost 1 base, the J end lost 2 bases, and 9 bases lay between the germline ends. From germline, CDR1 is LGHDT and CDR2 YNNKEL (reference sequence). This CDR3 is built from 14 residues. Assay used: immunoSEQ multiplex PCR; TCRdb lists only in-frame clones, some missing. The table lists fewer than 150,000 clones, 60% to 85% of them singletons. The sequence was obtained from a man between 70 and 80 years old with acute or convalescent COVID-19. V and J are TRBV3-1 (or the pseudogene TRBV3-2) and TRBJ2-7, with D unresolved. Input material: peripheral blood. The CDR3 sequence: CASSQGLATYEQYF. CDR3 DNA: TGTGCCAGCAGCCAAGGACTGGCGACCTACGAGCAGTACTTC.